This T cell receptor beta chain comes out of a study of regulatory T cells in long-lasting Graves disease. Findings and limits, study-wide: TRBV28, TRBJ1-2 and TRBJ2-5 were favored in persistent disease.

On this clonotype: Its antigen is not known.

As to time point: newly diagnosed GD, antithyroid drugs for less than 3 months. The authors made the TCR library using RNA they extracted from PBMCs. The ends were cut back, 6 bases at V and 4 bases at J, with 22 bases in the middle. CDR1 DFQATT and CDR2 SNEGSKA come from the germline V gene (reference sequence). This CDR3 is built from 15 residues. Relying on iRepertoire HTBI primers and Arm-PCR of CDR3 regions, the team built TCR beta libraries. As handled by the study authors: Sample data revealed approximately 62 TRBV and 14 TRBJ segments. One entry per CDR3 protein results from TCRdb running MiXCR on the multiplex PCR reads. TCRdb's processing, not the study's, gives the V and J calls here. The data hold approximately 400,000 distinct CDR3 sequences, with about 11% observed a single time. These data are also associated with another study on T cells in Graves' hyperthyroidism and ophthalmopathy. Per that paper: The HTBI primer set drove a first-round RT-PCR of the TCR CDR3.

Sequencing used peripheral blood mononuclear cells (PBMCs), obtained at new diagnosis, from a patient treated with antithyroid drugs. This chain joins TRBV20-1 and TRBJ2-7; D is tentatively TRBD1 or TRBD2 (5 bases each). The receptor comes from a woman in her late teens or twenties with Graves disease. The CDR3 sequence: CSALRGPTVGYEQYF. Written as DNA, the CDR3 is TGCAGTGCCCTTCGGGGCCCTACTGTTGGGTACGAGCAGTACTTC.